This T cell receptor beta chain was recovered during a study of preoperative IRX-2 immunotherapy in early breast cancer. Assay: immunoSEQ multiplex PCR; the TCRdb copy retains only in-frame clones and omits some. Here the sample spans approximately 98,000 clones, 86% being singletons. Treatment reported: preoperative locoregional IRX-2 cytokine immunotherapy. Samples came from a phase Ib trial of preoperative locoregional IRX-2 cytokine immunotherapy. CDR3 length equals 13 residues. Deletions cut 6 bases from V and 8 bases from J, with 14 bases between. Germline loops: CDR1 MNHGY, CDR2 SAAAGT. This TCR was sampled from a human donor with breast cancer. Sequencing used tumor tissue, obtained after IRX-2 immunotherapy. V usage is TRBV6-8 and J usage is TRBJ2-1, with D possibly TRBD2 on 6 matching bases. The CDR3 DNA reads TGTGCCAGCAGCCGGGGCGGGGTACATGAGCAGTTCTTC. Its translation is CASSRGGVHEQFF.